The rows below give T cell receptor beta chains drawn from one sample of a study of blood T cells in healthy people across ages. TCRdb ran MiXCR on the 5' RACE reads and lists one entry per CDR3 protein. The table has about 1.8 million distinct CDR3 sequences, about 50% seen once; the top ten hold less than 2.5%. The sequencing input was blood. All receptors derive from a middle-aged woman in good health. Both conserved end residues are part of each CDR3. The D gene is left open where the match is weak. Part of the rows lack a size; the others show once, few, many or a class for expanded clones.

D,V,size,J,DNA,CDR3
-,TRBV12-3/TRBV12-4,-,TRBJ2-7,TGTGCCAGCAGGCCGGGGGGCGGGAGAACCTACGAGCAGTACTTC,CASRPGGGRTYEQYF
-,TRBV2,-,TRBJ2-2,TGTGCCAGCAGTGTTGACGGGGAGCTGTTTTTT,CASSVDGELFF
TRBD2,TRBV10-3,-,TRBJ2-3,TGTGCCACCAGAGGACTAGCGGTTAGCACAGATACGCAGTATTTT,CATRGLAVSTDTQYF
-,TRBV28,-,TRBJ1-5,TGTGCCAGTAGGGGACGGCTCAATCAGCCCCAGCATTTT,CASRGRLNQPQHF
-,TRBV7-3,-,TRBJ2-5,TGTGCCAGCAGCTTAAACGCATTAGAGACCCAGTACTTC,CASSLNALETQYF
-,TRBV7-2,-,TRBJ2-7,TGTGCCAGCAGCTTAGTGGCAGGGGGGCTGGGAGCGGGAGAAGTATACGAGCAGTACTTC,CASSLVAGGLGAGEVYEQYF
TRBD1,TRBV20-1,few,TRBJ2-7,TGCAGTGCATCTCGACAGGGGGTATCTTACGAGCAGTACTTC,CSASRQGVSYEQYF
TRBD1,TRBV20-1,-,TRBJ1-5,TGCAGTGCCCTGGGTCATCCGGGACAGGTCTTGCCCCAGCATTTT,CSALGHPGQVLPQHF
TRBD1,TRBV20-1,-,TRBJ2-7,TGCAGTGCTAGAGATTATTCGAACGACAGGGGAGCCTACGAGCAGTACTTC,CSARDYSNDRGAYEQYF
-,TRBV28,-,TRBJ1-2,TGTGCCAGCAGTGAGTCGATCGGAGGGGAGAGGAGTAACTATGGCTACACCTTC,CASSESIGGERSNYGYTF
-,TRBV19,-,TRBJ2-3,TGTGCCAGTAAGTGGGGACAAGGTTACTCAGATACGCAGTATTTT,CASKWGQGYSDTQYF
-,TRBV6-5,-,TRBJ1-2,TGTGCCAGCAGCGGGGGGACGCGGATTGGCTACACCTTC,CASSGGTRIGYTF
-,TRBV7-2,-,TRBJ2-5,TGTGCCAGCAGCTTAACAGTGCAGACCCAGTACTTC,CASSLTVQTQYF
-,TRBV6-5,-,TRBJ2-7,TGTGCCAGCAGTTACGTGCAGGGTGGCTCCTACGAGCAGTACTTC,CASSYVQGGSYEQYF
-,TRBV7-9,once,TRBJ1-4,TGTGCCAGCAGCTCCCTGAGAGGGGGTGGAACTAATGAAAAACTGTTTTTT,CASSSLRGGGTNEKLFF
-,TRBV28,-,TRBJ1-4,TGTGCCAGCAGTCCACAGGGACTCCGGGAAAAACTGTTTTTT,CASSPQGLREKLFF
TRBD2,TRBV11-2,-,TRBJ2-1,TGTGCCAGCAGGGGAGCGGGGAACAATGAGCAGTTCTTC,CASRGAGNNEQFF
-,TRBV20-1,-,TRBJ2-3,TGCAGTGCTAGAGAACCCGGGACTTCCTTTGATACGCAGTATTTT,CSAREPGTSFDTQYF
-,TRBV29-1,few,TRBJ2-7,TGCAGCGTTGAAGATGCACTACGCTACGAGCAGTACTTC,CSVEDALRYEQYF
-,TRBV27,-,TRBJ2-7,TGTGCCGGCAGTTTAGACAGAACCTACGAGCAGTACTTC,CAGSLDRTYEQYF
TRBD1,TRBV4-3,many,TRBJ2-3,TGCGCCAGCAGCCAAGATCTTCTCGGACAGGGATGGGCAGATACGCAGTATTTT,CASSQDLLGQGWADTQYF
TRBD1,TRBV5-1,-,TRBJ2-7,TGCGCCAGCAGCTTGGGAGGGGACAGGGGGCTCTACGAGCAGTACTTC,CASSLGGDRGLYEQYF
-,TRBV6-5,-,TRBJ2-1,TGTGCCAGCAGTTACTGGCAGGACGACAATGAGCAGTTCTTC,CASSYWQDDNEQFF
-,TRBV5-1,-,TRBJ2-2,TGCGCCAGCAGCTCCATAATCCGGACCGGGGAGCTGTTTTTT,CASSSIIRTGELFF
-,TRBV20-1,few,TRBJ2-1,TGCAGTGCCCCCCGACCCAATGAGCAGTTCTTC,CSAPRPNEQFF
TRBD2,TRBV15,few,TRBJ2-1,TGTGCCACCAGCAGAGACCATTCTAGCGGTATTTACAATGAGCAGTTCTTC,CATSRDHSSGIYNEQFF
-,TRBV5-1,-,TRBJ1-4,TGCGCCAGCAGCTTGCAGGGGCATAGGGAAAAACTGTTTTTT,CASSLQGHREKLFF
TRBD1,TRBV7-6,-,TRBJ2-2,TGTGCCAGCAGCTCACAGGGGCCCGGGGAGCTGTTTTTT,CASSSQGPGELFF